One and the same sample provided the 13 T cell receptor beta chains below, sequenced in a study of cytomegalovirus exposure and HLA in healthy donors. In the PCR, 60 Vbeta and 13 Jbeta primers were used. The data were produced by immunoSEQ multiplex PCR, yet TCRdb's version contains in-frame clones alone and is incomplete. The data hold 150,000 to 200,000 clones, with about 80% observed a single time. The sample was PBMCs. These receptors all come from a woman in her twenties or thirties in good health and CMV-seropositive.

The DNA of the CDR3 is TGTGCCAGCGGGCAGGGGCCCTATGGCTACACCTTC. Residues: CASGQGPYGYTF. The rearrangement links TRBV5-6 to TRBJ1-2, with TRBD1 as a possible D gene (6 bases). The CDR3 contains 12 residues. Trimming shortened V by 7 bases and J by 4 bases, and 11 bases separated the two germline ends. Germline CDR1 is SGHDT and CDR2 is YYEEEE.

CDR3 DNA: TGTGCCACCTCTTTACAGGGGGCCTACGAGCAGTACTTC. Protein: CATSLQGAYEQYF. This sequence joins TRBV6-5 and TRBJ2-7; 8 nucleotides align to TRBD1. CDR3 length equals 13 residues. V gave up 10 bases and J gave up 2 bases; unmatched junction bases: 7. Germline CDR1 MNHEY, CDR2 SVGAGI.

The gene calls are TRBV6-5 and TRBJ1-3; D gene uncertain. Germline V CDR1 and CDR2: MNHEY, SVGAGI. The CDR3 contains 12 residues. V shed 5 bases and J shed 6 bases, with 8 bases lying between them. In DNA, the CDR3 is TGTGCCAGCAGTAGAGGTGTAAACACCATATATTTT. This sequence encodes CASSRGVNTIYF.

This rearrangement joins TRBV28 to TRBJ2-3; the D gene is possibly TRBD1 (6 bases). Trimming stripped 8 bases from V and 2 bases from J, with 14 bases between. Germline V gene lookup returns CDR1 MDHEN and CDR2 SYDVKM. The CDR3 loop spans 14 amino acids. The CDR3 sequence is CASLSGAITDTQYF. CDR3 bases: TGTGCCAGCCTTTCAGGGGCCATCACAGATACGCAGTATTTT. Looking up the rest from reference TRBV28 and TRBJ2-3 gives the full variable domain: DVKVTQSSRYLVKRTGEKVFLECVQDMDHENMFWYRQDPGLGLRLIYFSYDVKMKEKGDIPEGYSVSREKKERFSLILESASTNQTSMYLCASLSGAITDTQYFGPGTRLTVL.

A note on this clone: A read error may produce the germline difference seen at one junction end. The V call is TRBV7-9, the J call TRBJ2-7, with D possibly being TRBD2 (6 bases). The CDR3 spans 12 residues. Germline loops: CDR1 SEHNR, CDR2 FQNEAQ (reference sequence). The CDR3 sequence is CSSSFGTREQYF. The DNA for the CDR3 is TGTTCCAGCAGCTTCGGGACTCGAGAGCAGTACTTC.

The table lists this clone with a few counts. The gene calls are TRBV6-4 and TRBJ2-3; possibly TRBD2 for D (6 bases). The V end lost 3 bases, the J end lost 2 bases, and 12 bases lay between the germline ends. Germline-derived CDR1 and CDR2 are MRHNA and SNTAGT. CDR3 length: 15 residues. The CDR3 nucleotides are TGTGCCAGCAGTGATTCTGGGACTCCCACAGATACGCAGTATTTT. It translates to CASSDSGTPTDTQYF.

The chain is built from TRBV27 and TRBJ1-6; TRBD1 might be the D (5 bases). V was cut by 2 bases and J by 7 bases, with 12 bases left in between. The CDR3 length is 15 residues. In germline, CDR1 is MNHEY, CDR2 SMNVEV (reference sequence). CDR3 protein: CASSLVRGGNSPLHF. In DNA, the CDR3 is TGTGCCAGCAGTTTAGTACGGGGGGGGAATTCACCCCTCCACTTT.

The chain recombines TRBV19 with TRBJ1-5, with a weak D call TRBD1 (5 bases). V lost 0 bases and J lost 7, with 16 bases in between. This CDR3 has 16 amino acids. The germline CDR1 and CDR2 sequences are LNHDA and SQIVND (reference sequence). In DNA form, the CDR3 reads TGTGCCAGTAGTATAGAATGGGCGGGGGATTGGCAGCCCCAGCATTTT. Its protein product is CASSIEWAGDWQPQHF.

CDR3 amino acids: CASSQGQGYSPLHF. The CDR3, as DNA: TGTGCCAGCAGCCAGGGACAGGGATATTCACCCCTCCACTTT. The V and J genes are TRBV9 and TRBJ1-6; the match to TRBD1 covers 9 bases. Germline CDR1 reads SGDLS; CDR2 reads YYNGEE. The ends lost 4 bases at V and 8 bases at J; junction bases unmatched: 4. The CDR3 is 14 residues long.

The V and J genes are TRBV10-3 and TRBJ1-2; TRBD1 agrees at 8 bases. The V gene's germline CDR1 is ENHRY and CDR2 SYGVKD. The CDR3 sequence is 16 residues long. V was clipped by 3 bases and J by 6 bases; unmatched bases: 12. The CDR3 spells CAISDLLRDRRDGYTF. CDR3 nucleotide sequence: TGTGCCATCAGTGACCTCCTCCGGGACAGGAGGGATGGCTACACCTTC.

The CDR3 nucleotides read TGCAGCGTTCTTTCCTTGACTAGGATTAACGAGCAGTACTTC. This gives the protein CSVLSLTRINEQYF. V is TRBV29-1 and J is TRBJ2-7, with TRBD2 as a possible D gene (6 bases). Trimming pared 5 bases from V and 5 bases from J, leaving 19 bases between. This CDR3 is 14 amino acids long. Germline CDR1 and CDR2: SQVTM and ANQGSEA.

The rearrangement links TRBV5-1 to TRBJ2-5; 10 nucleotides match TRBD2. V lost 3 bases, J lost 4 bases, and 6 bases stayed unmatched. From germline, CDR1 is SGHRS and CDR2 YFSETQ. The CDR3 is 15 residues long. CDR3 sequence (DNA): TGCGCCAGCAGCTCGAGCGGGAGGGCCGGAGAGACCCAGTACTTC. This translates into CASSSSGRAGETQYF.

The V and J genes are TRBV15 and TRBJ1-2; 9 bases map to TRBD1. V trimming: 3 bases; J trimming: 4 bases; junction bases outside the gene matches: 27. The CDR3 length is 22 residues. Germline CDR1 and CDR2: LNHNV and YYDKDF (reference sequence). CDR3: CATSSSPGQGWKGVGLAYGYTF. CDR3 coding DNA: TGTGCCACCAGCAGTTCCCCGGGACAGGGTTGGAAGGGAGTTGGTTTGGCCTATGGCTACACCTTC.